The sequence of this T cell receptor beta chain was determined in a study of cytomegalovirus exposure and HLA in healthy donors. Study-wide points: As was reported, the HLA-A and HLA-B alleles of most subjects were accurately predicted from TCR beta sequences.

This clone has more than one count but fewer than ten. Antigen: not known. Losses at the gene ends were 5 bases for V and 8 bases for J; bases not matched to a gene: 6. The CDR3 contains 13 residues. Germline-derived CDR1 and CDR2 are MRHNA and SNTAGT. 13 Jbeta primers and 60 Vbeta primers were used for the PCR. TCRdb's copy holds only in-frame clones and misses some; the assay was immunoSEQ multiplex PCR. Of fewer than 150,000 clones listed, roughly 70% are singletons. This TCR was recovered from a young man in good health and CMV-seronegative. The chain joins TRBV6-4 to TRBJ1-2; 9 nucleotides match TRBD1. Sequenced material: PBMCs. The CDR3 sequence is CASSSDRGVGYTF. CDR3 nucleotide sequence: TGTGCCAGCAGTTCGGACAGGGGTGTGGGCTACACCTTC.